A selection of T cell receptor beta chains follows, all from one sample in a study of T-cell memory formation after mild COVID-19. One entry per CDR3 protein, called by TCRdb with MiXCR from the 5' RACE reads. This sample has more than 250,000 distinct CDR3 sequences, with roughly 15% found just once. Source material: PBMCs or a T cell subset sorted from them (not recorded which). The source of these receptors is a man younger than 35 who had mild COVID-19 (a few samples of this study predate the infection). Cell type and time point are not known. CDR3s include the opening cysteine and the closing phenylalanine or tryptophan. The order of the fields is D gene, V gene, J gene, CDR3 length, clone size, CDR3 DNA, CDR3 protein. A D gene is named only where the DNA matches it firmly. Clone size is stated in some rows and not others, as once, few, many or a class when expanded.

>NA|TRBV7-3|TRBJ2-3|16|NA
TGTGCCAGCAGCCCATCGGCGGCTTCCTCCACAGATACGCAGTATTTT
CASSPSAASSTDTQYF
>TRBD2|TRBV7-2|TRBJ2-1|16|few
TGTGCCAGCAGCTCGTTAGCGGGGGGGAGGAGGAATGAGCAGTTCTTC
CASSSLAGGRRNEQFF
>TRBD2|TRBV7-6|TRBJ2-1|19|many
TGTGCCAGCAGCGCGTCTAGCGGGGGTCCAACGAGCTCCTACAATGAGCAGTTCTTC
CASSASSGGPTSSYNEQFF
>NA|TRBV12-3/TRBV12-4|TRBJ2-5|14|few
TGTGCCAGCAGTTTAGTGACACCTTGGGAGACCCAGTACTTC
CASSLVTPWETQYF
>NA|TRBV9|TRBJ2-3|15|NA
TGTGCCAGCAGCGAGGGGACTCCTAGCACAGATACGCAGTATTTT
CASSEGTPSTDTQYF
>NA|TRBV7-2|TRBJ1-5|16|NA
TGTGCCAGCAGCTTAGCTCAGACAGCAGACAATCAGCCCCAGCATTTT
CASSLAQTADNQPQHF
>TRBD2|TRBV27|TRBJ2-1|16|few
TGTGCCAGCAGTCCCGGGACTAGCGGGTTTTACAATGAGCAGTTCTTC
CASSPGTSGFYNEQFF
>NA|TRBV12-3/TRBV12-4|TRBJ1-2|15|NA
TGTGCCAGCAGTCCCCTGGGGGGTCCTAACTATGGCTACACCTTC
CASSPLGGPNYGYTF
>NA|TRBV4-3|TRBJ2-3|16|NA
TGCGCCAGCAGCCAAGAGTACAGGGCAGGGGCAGATACGCAGTATTTT
CASSQEYRAGADTQYF
>TRBD2|TRBV9|TRBJ2-1|14|NA
TGTGCCAGCAGCCTAGCGGTTGCCTACAATGAGCAGTTCTTC
CASSLAVAYNEQFF
>NA|TRBV29-1|TRBJ2-3|14|NA
TGCAGCGTTGATCCGGGCCTCAACGTAGATACGCAGTATTTT
CSVDPGLNVDTQYF
>NA|TRBV4-2|TRBJ2-1|15|NA
TGTGCCAGCAGCCAAGTGGGGGACTCCTACAATGAGCAGTTCTTC
CASSQVGDSYNEQFF
>NA|TRBV24-1|TRBJ2-1|14|few
TGTGCCACCAGGTCGAGGGGAAACTACAATGAGCAGTTCTTC
CATRSRGNYNEQFF
>NA|TRBV5-4|TRBJ2-3|13|few
TGTGCCAGCAGCTCCGGGTGGACAGATACGCAGTATTTT
CASSSGWTDTQYF
>NA|TRBV27|TRBJ2-1|17|NA
TGTGCCAGCACGCCCGGAGAGGGGGGATTTTCTTACAATGAGCAGTTCTTC
CASTPGEGGFSYNEQFF
>NA|TRBV18|TRBJ2-5|12|many
TGTGCCAGCTCACCGTACCAAGAGACCCAGTACTTC
CASSPYQETQYF
>TRBD2|TRBV11-3|TRBJ2-1|18|NA
TGTGCCAGCAGCCCGGGCGGACTAGCGGGGGACTCACGCAATGAGCAGTTCTTC
CASSPGGLAGDSRNEQFF
>NA|TRBV30|TRBJ1-6|16|few
TGTGCCTGGAAGCCCGGGACGGGGATATCAAATTCACCCCTCCACTTT
CAWKPGTGISNSPLHF
>TRBD1|TRBV7-2|TRBJ1-1|14|NA
TGTGCCAGCAGCTTGGACAGGATTGGTACTGAAGCTTTCTTT
CASSLDRIGTEAFF
>TRBD2|TRBV12-3/TRBV12-4|TRBJ2-7|14|few
TGTGCCAGCACCGGCGCGGGGGGCCCTGGCGAGCAGTACTTC
CASTGAGGPGEQYF
>TRBD2|TRBV11-2|TRBJ2-5|13|few
TGTGCCAGCAGGCAGCGGGGCCAAGAGACCCAGTACTTC
CASRQRGQETQYF
>TRBD2|TRBV27|TRBJ2-3|14|few
TGTGCCAGCAGTTTCCGCGGGGGGGCAGATACGCAGTATTTT
CASSFRGGADTQYF
>NA|TRBV5-6|TRBJ2-5|14|few
TGTGCCAGCAGCTTTGGAATCCTCCAAGAGACCCAGTACTTC
CASSFGILQETQYF